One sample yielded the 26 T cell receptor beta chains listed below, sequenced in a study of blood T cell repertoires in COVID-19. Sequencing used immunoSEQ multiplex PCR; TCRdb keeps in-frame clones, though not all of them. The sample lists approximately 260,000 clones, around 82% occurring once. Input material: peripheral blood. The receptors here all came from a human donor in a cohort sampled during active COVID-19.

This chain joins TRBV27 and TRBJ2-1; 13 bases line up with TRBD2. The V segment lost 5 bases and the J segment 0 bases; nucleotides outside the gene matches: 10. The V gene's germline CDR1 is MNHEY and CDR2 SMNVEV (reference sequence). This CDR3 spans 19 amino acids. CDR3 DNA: TGTGCCAGCAGTCTCCGCCGACTAGCGGGGGGTAGCTCCTACAATGAGCAGTTCTTC. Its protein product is CASSLRRLAGGSSYNEQFF.

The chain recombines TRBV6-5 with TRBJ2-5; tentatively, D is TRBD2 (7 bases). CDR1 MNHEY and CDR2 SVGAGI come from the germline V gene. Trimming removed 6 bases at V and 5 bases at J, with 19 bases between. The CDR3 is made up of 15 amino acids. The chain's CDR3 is CASRGLGGLLETQYF. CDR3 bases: TGTGCCAGCAGAGGACTAGGGGGTTTATTGGAGACCCAGTACTTC.

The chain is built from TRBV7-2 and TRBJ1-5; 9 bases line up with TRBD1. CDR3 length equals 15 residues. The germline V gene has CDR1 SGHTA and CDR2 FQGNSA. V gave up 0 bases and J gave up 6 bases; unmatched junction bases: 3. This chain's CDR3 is CASSLAGQGIQPQHF. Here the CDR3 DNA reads TGTGCCAGCAGCTTAGCAGGACAGGGGATTCAGCCCCAGCATTTT. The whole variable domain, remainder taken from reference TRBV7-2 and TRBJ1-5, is GAGVSQSPSNKVTEKGKDVELRCDPISGHTALYWYRQSLGQGLEFLIYFQGNSAPDKSGLPSDRFSAERTGGSVSTLTIQRTQQEDSAVYLCASSLAGQGIQPQHFGDGTRLSIL.

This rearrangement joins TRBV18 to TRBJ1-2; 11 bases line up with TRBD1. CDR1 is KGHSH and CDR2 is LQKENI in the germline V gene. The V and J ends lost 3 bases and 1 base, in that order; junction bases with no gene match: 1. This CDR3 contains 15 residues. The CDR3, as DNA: TGTGCCAGCTCACCGGGGACAGGGGGTAACTATGGCTACACCTTC. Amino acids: CASSPGTGGNYGYTF.

CDR3 coding DNA: TGTGCCAGCAGCCAGGGACTAGCGGGCACAGATACGCAGTATTTT. Translation: CASSQGLAGTDTQYF. The rearrangement uses TRBV7-6 and TRBJ2-3, with 11 bases fitting TRBD2. The CDR3 has 15 amino acids. Germline trimming cut 5 bases from V and 1 base from J; bases unmatched to any gene: 2. Germline V lookup: CDR1 SGHVS, CDR2 FNYEAQ.

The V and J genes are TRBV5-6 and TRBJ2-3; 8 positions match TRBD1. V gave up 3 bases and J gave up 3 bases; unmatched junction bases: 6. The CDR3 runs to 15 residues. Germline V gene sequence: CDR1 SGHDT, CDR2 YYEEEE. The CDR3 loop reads CASSSGQGRTDTQYF. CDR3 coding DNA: TGTGCCAGCAGCTCCGGACAGGGAAGGACAGATACGCAGTATTTT.

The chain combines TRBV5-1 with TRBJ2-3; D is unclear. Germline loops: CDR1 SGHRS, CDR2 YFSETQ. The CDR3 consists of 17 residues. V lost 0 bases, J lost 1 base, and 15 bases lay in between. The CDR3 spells CASSLDVRVPGTDTQYF. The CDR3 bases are TGCGCCAGCAGCTTGGACGTCCGCGTACCTGGCACAGATACGCAGTATTTT.

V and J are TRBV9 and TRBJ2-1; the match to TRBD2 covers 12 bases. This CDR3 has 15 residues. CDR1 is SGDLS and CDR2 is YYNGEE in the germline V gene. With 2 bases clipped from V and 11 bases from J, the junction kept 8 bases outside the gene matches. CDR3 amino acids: CASSVRASGGDKQFF. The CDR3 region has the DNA TGTGCCAGCAGCGTCAGGGCTAGCGGGGGGGACAAGCAGTTCTTC.

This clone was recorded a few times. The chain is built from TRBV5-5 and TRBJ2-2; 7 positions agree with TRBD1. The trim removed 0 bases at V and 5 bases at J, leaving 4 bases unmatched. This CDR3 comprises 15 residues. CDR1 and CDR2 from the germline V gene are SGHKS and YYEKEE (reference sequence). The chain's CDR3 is CASSLAGRGTGELFF. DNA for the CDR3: TGTGCCAGCAGCTTGGCCGGCAGGGGGACCGGGGAGCTGTTTTTT.

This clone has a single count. CDR3 amino acids: CASSSQLAANEQFF. The CDR3 coding sequence is TGTGCCAGCAGCTCACAACTAGCGGCCAATGAGCAGTTCTTC. The chain couples TRBV5-4 to TRBJ2-1; 8 bases align to TRBD2. CDR1 and CDR2 (germline): SGHNT, YYREEE (reference sequence). Trimming at V came to 3 bases and at J to 6 bases, leaving 5 bases not matched to a gene. The CDR3 has 14 amino acids.

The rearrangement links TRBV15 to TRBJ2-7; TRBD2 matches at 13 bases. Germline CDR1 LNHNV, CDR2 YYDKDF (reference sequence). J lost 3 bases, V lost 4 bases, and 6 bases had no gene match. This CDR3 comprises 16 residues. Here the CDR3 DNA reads TGTGCCACCAGCACCTGGACTAGCGGGAGCAACTACGAGCAGTACTTC. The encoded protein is CATSTWTSGSNYEQYF. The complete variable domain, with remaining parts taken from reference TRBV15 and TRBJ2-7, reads DAMVIQNPRYQVTQFGKPVTLSCSQTLNHNVMYWYQQKSSQAPKLLFHYYDKDFNNEADTPDNFQSRRPNTSFCFLDIRSPGLGDTAMYLCATSTWTSGSNYEQYFGPGTRLTVT.

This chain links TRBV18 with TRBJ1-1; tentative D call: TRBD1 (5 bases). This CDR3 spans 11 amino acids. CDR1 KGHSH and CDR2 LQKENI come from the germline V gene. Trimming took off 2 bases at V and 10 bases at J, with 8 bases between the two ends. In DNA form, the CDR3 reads TGTGCCAGCTCACCAGGGCAGGGAGCTTTCTTT. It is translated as CASSPGQGAFF.

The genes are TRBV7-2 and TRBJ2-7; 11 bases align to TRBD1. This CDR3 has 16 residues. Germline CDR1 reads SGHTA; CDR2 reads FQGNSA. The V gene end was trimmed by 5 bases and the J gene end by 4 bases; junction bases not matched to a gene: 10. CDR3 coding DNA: TGTGCCAGCAGCCCCGCCGGACAGGGGGCTTCATACGAGCAGTACTTC. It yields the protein CASSPAGQGASYEQYF.

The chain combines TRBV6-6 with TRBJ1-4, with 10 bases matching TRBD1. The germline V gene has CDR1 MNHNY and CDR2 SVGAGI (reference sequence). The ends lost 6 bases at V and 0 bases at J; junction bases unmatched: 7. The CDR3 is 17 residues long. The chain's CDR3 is CASRRRDRGATNEKLFF. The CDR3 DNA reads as TGTGCCAGCAGACGACGGGACAGGGGTGCAACTAATGAAAAACTGTTTTTT.

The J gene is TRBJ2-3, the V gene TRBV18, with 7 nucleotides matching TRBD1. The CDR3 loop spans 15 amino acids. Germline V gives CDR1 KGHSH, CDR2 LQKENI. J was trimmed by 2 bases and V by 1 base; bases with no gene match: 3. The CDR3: CASSPHRGLTDTQYF. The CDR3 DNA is TGTGCCAGCTCACCACACAGGGGCCTCACAGATACGCAGTATTTT. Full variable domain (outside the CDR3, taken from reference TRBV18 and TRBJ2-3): NAGVMQNPRHLVRRRGQEARLRCSPMKGHSHVYWYRQLPEEGLKFMVYLQKENIIDESGMPKERFSAEFPKEGPSILRIQQVVRGDSAAYFCASSPHRGLTDTQYFGPGTRLTVL.

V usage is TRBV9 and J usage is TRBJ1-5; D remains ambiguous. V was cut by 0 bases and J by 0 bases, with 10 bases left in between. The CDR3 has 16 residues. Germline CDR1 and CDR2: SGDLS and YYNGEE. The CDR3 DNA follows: TGTGCCAGCAGCGTAGGCTCAGGAAATAGCAATCAGCCCCAGCATTTT. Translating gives CASSVGSGNSNQPQHF.

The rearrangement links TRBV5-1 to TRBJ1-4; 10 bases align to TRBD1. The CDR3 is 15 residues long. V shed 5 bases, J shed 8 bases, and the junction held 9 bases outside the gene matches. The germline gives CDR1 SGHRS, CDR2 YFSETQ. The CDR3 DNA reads TGCGCCAGCAGGAGAGACAGGGGGCTGGGAGAAAAACTGTTTTTT. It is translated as CASRRDRGLGEKLFF.

CDR3 sequence (DNA): TGTGCCAGCAGCTTAGATCTAGGGGACACTGAAGCTTTCTTT. Its protein product is CASSLDLGDTEAFF. The V call is TRBV7-2, the J call TRBJ1-1; a possible D gene is TRBD1 (5 bases). CDR1 is SGHTA, CDR2 FQGNSA, per germline. CDR3 length equals 14 residues. Trimming shortened V by 1 base and J by 3 bases, and 9 bases separated the two germline ends.

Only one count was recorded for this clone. CDR3 residues: CASRGIQGNYGYTF. In DNA form, the CDR3 reads TGTGCCAGCAGGGGAATACAGGGGAACTATGGCTACACCTTC. This chain uses TRBV7-9 with TRBJ1-2; 7 positions match TRBD1. Losses at the gene ends were 6 bases for V and 2 bases for J; bases not matched to a gene: 6. Germline CDR1 reads SEHNR; CDR2 reads FQNEAQ (reference sequence). There are 14 residues in the CDR3.

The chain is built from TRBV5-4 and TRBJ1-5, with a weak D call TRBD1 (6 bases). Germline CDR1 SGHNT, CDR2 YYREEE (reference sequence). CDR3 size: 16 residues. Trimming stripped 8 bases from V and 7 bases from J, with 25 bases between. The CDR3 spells CASNTQGRKVGQPQHF. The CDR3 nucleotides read TGTGCCAGTAATACGCAGGGGCGAAAGGTGGGCCAGCCCCAGCATTTT. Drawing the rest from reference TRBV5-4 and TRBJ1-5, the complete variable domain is ETGVTQSPTHLIKTRGQQVTLRCSSQSGHNTVSWYQQALGQGPQFIFQYYREEENGRGNFPPRFSGLQFPNYSSELNVNALELDDSALYLCASNTQGRKVGQPQHFGDGTRLSIL.

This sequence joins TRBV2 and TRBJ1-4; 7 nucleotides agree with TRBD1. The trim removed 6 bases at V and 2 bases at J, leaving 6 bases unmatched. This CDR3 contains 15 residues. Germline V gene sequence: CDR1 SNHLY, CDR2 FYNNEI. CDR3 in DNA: TGTGCCAGCAGGAGACAGGGAGTCACTAATGAAAAACTGTTTTTT. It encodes CASRRQGVTNEKLFF.

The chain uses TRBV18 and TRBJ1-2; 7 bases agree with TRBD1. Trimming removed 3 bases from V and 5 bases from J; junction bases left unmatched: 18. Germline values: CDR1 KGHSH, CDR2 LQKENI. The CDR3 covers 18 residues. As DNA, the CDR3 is TGTGCCAGCTCACCCTCTCCCCCCCCAGGGGGGTCCACATATGGCTACACCTTC. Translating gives CASSPSPPPGGSTYGYTF.

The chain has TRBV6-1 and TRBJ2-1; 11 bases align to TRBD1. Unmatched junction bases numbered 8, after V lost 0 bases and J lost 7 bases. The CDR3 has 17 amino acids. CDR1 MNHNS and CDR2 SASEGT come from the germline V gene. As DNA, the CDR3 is TGTGCCAGCAGTGAAGCCGCATCCGGGACAGGGGGGAATGAGCAGTTCTTC. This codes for CASSEAASGTGGNEQFF.

CDR3 bases: TGTGCCAGCAGTCTACCGGGACAGGGATTCTACGAGCAGTACTTC. Its translation is CASSLPGQGFYEQYF. V gene TRBV7-6 combines with J gene TRBJ2-7, with 9 bases matching TRBD1. The CDR3 is 15 residues long. V was clipped by 6 bases and J by 3 bases; unmatched bases: 9. CDR1 SGHVS and CDR2 FNYEAQ come from the germline V gene.

CDR3 sequence reads: CASSRTGGSYNEQFF. CDR3 nucleotides: TGTGCCAGCAGTCGGACAGGGGGATCCTACAATGAGCAGTTCTTC. The chain employs TRBV6-5 and TRBJ2-1; 10 bases align to TRBD1. CDR1 and CDR2 (germline): MNHEY, SVGAGI. V gave up 5 bases and J gave up 1 base; unmatched junction bases: 2. This CDR3 contains 15 residues.

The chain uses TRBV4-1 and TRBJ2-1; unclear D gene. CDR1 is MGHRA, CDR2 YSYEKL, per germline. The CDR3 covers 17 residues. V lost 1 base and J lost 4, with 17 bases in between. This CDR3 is CASSQVDLGLMYNEQFF. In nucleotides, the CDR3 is TGCGCCAGCAGCCAAGTCGATCTAGGCCTAATGTACAATGAGCAGTTCTTC.